A selection of T cell receptor beta chains follows, all from one sample in a study of blood T cell repertoires in COVID-19. Data came from immunoSEQ multiplex PCR; TCRdb stores just in-frame clones and leaves some out. The sample yields some 200,000 clones, 94% seen once. Sequencing input: peripheral blood. The receptors derive from a man aged 25-45 years with COVID-19, enrolled during active disease. CDR3s include the opening cysteine and the closing phenylalanine or tryptophan. A D gene is named only where the DNA matches it firmly. Clone size is stated in some rows and not others, as once, few, many or a class when expanded.

V gene	D gene	J gene	clone size	CDR3 DNA	CDR3 protein
TRBV2	NA	TRBJ2-3	NA	TGTGCCAGCAGTGGGGGCCGGACCACAGATACGCAGTATTTT	CASSGGRTTDTQYF
TRBV6-5	NA	TRBJ1-2	once	TGTGCCAGCAGTTCCCCCCGGAATAGACCGGAGGGCTACACCTTC	CASSSPRNRPEGYTF
TRBV9	TRBD2	TRBJ2-1	NA	TGTGCCAGCAGCGTACGTAGCGGGGGGCCCAATGAGCAGTTCTTC	CASSVRSGGPNEQFF
TRBV29-1	NA	TRBJ1-5	once	TGCAGCCTTTGGGCCCTACGCGAGAATCAGCCCCAGCATTTT	CSLWALRENQPQHF
TRBV11-2	TRBD1	TRBJ1-6	NA	TGTGCCAGCAGCTCTTCGGGGCGACAGGGACCTTTTAATTCACCCCTCCACTTT	CASSSSGRQGPFNSPLHF
TRBV29-1	TRBD2	TRBJ2-1	NA	TGCAGCGTTGAAGTTACGGGGGGTTTAAATGAGCAGTTCTTC	CSVEVTGGLNEQFF
TRBV7-3	TRBD1	TRBJ2-2	NA	TGTGCCAGCAGCCCCCGACAGGGTATCGGGGAGCTGTTTTTT	CASSPRQGIGELFF
TRBV19	NA	TRBJ1-1	NA	TGTGCCAGTAGTTTCCAGGGAGGACGGAACACTGAAGCTTTCTTT	CASSFQGGRNTEAFF
TRBV11-2	NA	TRBJ2-7	NA	TGTGCCAGCTCCTATGCGGGCAGGACCTACGAGCAGTACTTC	CASSYAGRTYEQYF
TRBV2	NA	TRBJ1-2	NA	TGTGCCAGCAGTGATCCCGACAGCTCAAACTATGGCTACACCTTC	CASSDPDSSNYGYTF
TRBV3-1/TRBV3-2	NA	TRBJ1-1	NA	TGTGCCAGCAGCCAAGTAGGGGGTCGGAACACTGAAGCTTTCTTT	CASSQVGGRNTEAFF
TRBV6-5	TRBD2	TRBJ2-7	NA	TGTGCCAGCAAACTAGCGGGGCCTTTCTACGAGCAGTACTTC	CASKLAGPFYEQYF
TRBV19	NA	TRBJ2-1	NA	TGTGCCAGTAGCACCATTCCCTTTAGCTATGAGCAGTTCTTC	CASSTIPFSYEQFF
TRBV4-1	TRBD1	TRBJ1-3	NA	TGCGCCAGCAGCCAATCGCAGACAGGGCATATCTCTGGAAACACCATATATTTT	CASSQSQTGHISGNTIYF
TRBV5-4	TRBD1	TRBJ2-2	NA	TGTGCCAGCAGTGGACAGGGGTATGTCGGGGAGCTGTTTTTT	CASSGQGYVGELFF
TRBV5-4	NA	TRBJ1-3	NA	TGTGCCAGCAGCATTCTAGGTCGTCCCCTCTCTGGAAACACCATATATTTT	CASSILGRPLSGNTIYF
TRBV18	NA	TRBJ1-2	NA	TGTGCCAGCTCACCCGGAGCGGGGAAAGGAGGCTACACCTTC	CASSPGAGKGGYTF
TRBV6-1	TRBD1	TRBJ1-2	NA	TGTGCCAGCAGTGATCCCTCTTCCCCCGGGACAGGCTATGGCTACACCTTC	CASSDPSSPGTGYGYTF
TRBV6-6	TRBD1	TRBJ1-6	NA	TGTGCCAGCAGCCCCTGGGACAGAAAAAATTCACCCCTCCACTTT	CASSPWDRKNSPLHF
TRBV6-1	NA	TRBJ1-2	NA	TGTGCCAGCAGTGAATCCGGGGATATTTATGGCTACACCTTC	CASSESGDIYGYTF
TRBV9	NA	TRBJ1-2	NA	TGTGCCAGCAGCGAGAGGGACACCCCTAACTATGGCTACACCTTC	CASSERDTPNYGYTF
TRBV5-1	TRBD1	TRBJ1-1	NA	TGCGCCAGCAGCTTTCGCGGCCAGGGGGGAGGCACTGAAGCTTTCTTT	CASSFRGQGGGTEAFF
TRBV5-1	NA	TRBJ1-2	NA	TGCGCCAGCAGCGCCCGGCGGGGCGACAGACAGAGTCCCACGAACTATGGCTACACCTTC	CASSARRGDRQSPTNYGYTF
TRBV3-1/TRBV3-2	NA	TRBJ2-5	NA	TGTGCCAGCAGCCATCATAGCGAGGAGACCCAGTACTTC	CASSHHSEETQYF
TRBV10-2	NA	TRBJ1-1	NA	TGCGCCACCCAGGACTCGCAGAACACTGAAGCTTTCTTT	CATQDSQNTEAFF
TRBV4-1	NA	TRBJ2-1	NA	TGCGCCAGCAGCCAAGTATGGCAGGGGCCCTATAATGAGCAGTTCTTC	CASSQVWQGPYNEQFF
TRBV11-2	NA	TRBJ1-1	NA	TGTGCCAGCAGCCTCGATTCGGGGACTGAAGCTTTCTTT	CASSLDSGTEAFF
TRBV18	NA	TRBJ2-1	once	TGTGCCAGCTCACCTGGCGGATACAATGAGCAGTTCTTC	CASSPGGYNEQFF
TRBV6-5	NA	TRBJ1-2	NA	TGTGCCAGCAGTTCCCCCAGCGGGGGCACTAACTATGGCTACACCTTC	CASSSPSGGTNYGYTF
TRBV5-4	NA	TRBJ1-2	NA	TGTGCCAGCATGGCGGACAGAGTCTATGGCTACACCTTC	CASMADRVYGYTF
TRBV25-1	NA	TRBJ2-1	NA	TGTGCCAGCAGTCAGGGGAGGGGTTGGGGTAGTGAGCAGTTCTTC	CASSQGRGWGSEQFF
TRBV3-1/TRBV3-2	NA	TRBJ2-7	NA	TGTGCCAGCAGCCAAGAAGTTCGGAGCTCCTACGAGCAGTACTTC	CASSQEVRSSYEQYF
TRBV5-1	NA	TRBJ1-1	NA	TGCGCCAGCAGCCCGTGGGGGCATGAAGCTTTCTTT	CASSPWGHEAFF
TRBV7-2	NA	TRBJ2-1	once	TGTGCCAGCAGCTTAGATGTCACGAGCTCCTACAATGAGCAGTTCTTC	CASSLDVTSSYNEQFF
TRBV19	TRBD2	TRBJ2-3	NA	TGTGCCAGTAGTTCTAGCGGGGGGGCCTCGGATACGCAGTATTTT	CASSSSGGASDTQYF
TRBV7-6	TRBD1	TRBJ1-2	NA	TGTGCCAGCAGCTTAGATCTCGGACAGGGTCCCTTGGGCTACACCTTC	CASSLDLGQGPLGYTF
TRBV4-2	NA	TRBJ1-1	NA	TGTGCCAGCAGCCAAGATAGTGGGGGGATTTACACTGAAGCTTTCTTT	CASSQDSGGIYTEAFF
TRBV30	NA	TRBJ1-1	NA	TGTGTAGAAGGACAGTTGAACACTGAAGCTTTCTTT	CVEGQLNTEAFF
TRBV2	NA	TRBJ1-2	NA	TGTGCCCTAACAGGGTGGACTAACTATGGCTACACCTTC	CALTGWTNYGYTF
TRBV11-2	NA	TRBJ1-1	NA	TGTGCCAGCAGCTTTATGGAGACTGAAGCTTTCTTT	CASSFMETEAFF
TRBV13	TRBD1	TRBJ2-7	NA	TGTGCCAGCAGCTCCCGGGACAGGGGCACTCAGTACTTC	CASSSRDRGTQYF
TRBV3-1/TRBV3-2	NA	TRBJ1-3	NA	TGTGCCGCTGCATCAGACTCTGGAAACACCATATATTTT	CAAASDSGNTIYF
TRBV28	NA	TRBJ1-6	NA	TGTGCCAGCAGTTTGGGAGGGGGACGATCACCCCTCCACTTT	CASSLGGGRSPLHF
TRBV4-1	NA	TRBJ1-2	NA	TGCGCCAGCTCGAGGGAGATAGGACCTTATGGCTACACCTTC	CASSREIGPYGYTF
TRBV10-1	TRBD2	TRBJ2-5	NA	TGCGCCAGCAGTGCGGGACTAGCGGACCAAGAGACCCAGTACTTC	CASSAGLADQETQYF
TRBV9	NA	TRBJ1-1	NA	TGTGCCAGCAGCGTAGAGTCGGTGGGGGAGGGCTTTCGAGCTTTCTTT	CASSVESVGEGFRAFF
TRBV28	NA	TRBJ1-5	NA	TGTGCCAGCAGTTTTGAGTCGGGGCAGCCCCAGCATTTT	CASSFESGQPQHF
TRBV5-6	TRBD1	TRBJ2-1	NA	TGTGCCAGCAGCGTACTAACCTCGGACAGGGGCCATGAGCAGTTCTTC	CASSVLTSDRGHEQFF
TRBV6-6	NA	TRBJ1-1	NA	TGTGCCAGCAGTTACTCGGGGGCCGAGACTGAAGCTTTCTTT	CASSYSGAETEAFF
TRBV4-1	NA	TRBJ1-3	NA	TGCGCCAGCAGCCAAGAGGTCAGGAGGCGAAACACCATATATTTT	CASSQEVRRRNTIYF
TRBV3-1/TRBV3-2	NA	TRBJ1-1	NA	TGTGCCAGCAGCCAAGATGCGGGGAGTGAAGCTTTCTTT	CASSQDAGSEAFF
TRBV5-1	TRBD1	TRBJ1-1	NA	TGCGCCAGCAGCCCTACGGGACAGGGCACTGAAGCTTTCTTT	CASSPTGQGTEAFF
TRBV5-1	NA	TRBJ2-2	once	TGCGCCAGCAGCTTAGACACTAACACCGGGGAGCTGTTTTTT	CASSLDTNTGELFF
TRBV2	NA	TRBJ1-6	NA	TGTGCCAGCAGTGAAGGGCCCGGAGGGTGGCCCCTCCACTTT	CASSEGPGGWPLHF
TRBV4-1	NA	TRBJ2-7	NA	TGCGCCAGCAGCCAGAGGGGCCCCATAGGACGGGGGAACTACGAGCAGTACTTC	CASSQRGPIGRGNYEQYF
TRBV28	NA	TRBJ2-2	NA	TGTGCCAGCAGCCAATACAGGGTGTGGGGCACCGGGGAGCTGTTTTTT	CASSQYRVWGTGELFF
TRBV6-5	NA	TRBJ2-5	NA	TGTGCCAGCAGTCCACAGGGTGTGGGGGAGACCCAGTACTTC	CASSPQGVGETQYF
TRBV6-5	NA	TRBJ1-2	NA	TGTGCCAGCAGAACCCGGACAGTTTTGGGTGGCTACACCTTC	CASRTRTVLGGYTF
TRBV19	NA	TRBJ2-5	once	TGTGCCAGTAGTATCAGACAGCTAGGACAAGAGACCCAGTACTTC	CASSIRQLGQETQYF
TRBV15	TRBD2	TRBJ2-7	NA	TGTGCCACCAGCAGTGGACTAGCGGGGGGGCTAGGCTCCTACGAGCAGTACTTC	CATSSGLAGGLGSYEQYF